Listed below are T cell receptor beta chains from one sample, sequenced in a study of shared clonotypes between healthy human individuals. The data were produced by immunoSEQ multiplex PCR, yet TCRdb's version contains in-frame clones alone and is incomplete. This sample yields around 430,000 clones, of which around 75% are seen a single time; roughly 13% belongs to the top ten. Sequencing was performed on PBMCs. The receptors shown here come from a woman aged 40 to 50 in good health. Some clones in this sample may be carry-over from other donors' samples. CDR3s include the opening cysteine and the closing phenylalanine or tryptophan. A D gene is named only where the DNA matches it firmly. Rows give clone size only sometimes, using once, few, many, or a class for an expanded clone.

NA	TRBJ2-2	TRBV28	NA	CASSGGPGELFF	TGTGCCAGCAGCGGGGGGCCCGGGGAGCTGTTTTTT
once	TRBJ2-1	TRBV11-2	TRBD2	CASSSTGTTQFF	TGTGCCAGCAGCTCGACCGGGACTACCCAGTTCTTC
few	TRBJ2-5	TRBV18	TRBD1	CASTDRGVQYF	TGTGCCAGCACGGACAGGGGGGTCCAGTACTTC
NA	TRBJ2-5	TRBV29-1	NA	CSVFRGGGDETQYF	TGCAGCGTTTTTAGGGGGGGCGGAGATGAGACCCAGTACTTC
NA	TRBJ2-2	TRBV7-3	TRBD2	CASSFGGSTGELFF	TGTGCCAGCAGCTTTGGCGGGAGCACCGGGGAGCTGTTTTTT
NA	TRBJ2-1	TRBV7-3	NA	CASSLRWGDEQFF	TGTGCCAGCAGCTTAAGATGGGGCGATGAGCAGTTCTTC
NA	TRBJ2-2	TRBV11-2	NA	CASQAVTGPTGAGELFF	TGTGCCAGCCAGGCAGTCACGGGGCCTACAGGAGCCGGGGAGCTGTTTTTT
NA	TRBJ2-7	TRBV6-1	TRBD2	CASTRLAGGTYEQYF	TGTGCCAGCACAAGACTAGCGGGAGGAACCTACGAGCAGTACTTC
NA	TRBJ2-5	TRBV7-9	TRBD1	CASSKTGVQETQYF	TGTGCCAGCAGCAAGACAGGGGTCCAAGAGACCCAGTACTTC
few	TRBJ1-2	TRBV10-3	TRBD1	CAIRTGTDYGYTF	TGTGCCATCAGGACCGGGACAGACTATGGCTACACCTTC
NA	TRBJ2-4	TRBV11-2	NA	CASSLVIGVREAKNIQYF	TGTGCCAGCAGCTTAGTTATCGGTGTCAGGGAAGCCAAAAACATTCAGTACTTC
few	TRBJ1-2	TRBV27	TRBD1	CASSLSGQGYGYTF	TGTGCCAGCAGTTTATCGGGACAGGGTTATGGCTACACCTTC
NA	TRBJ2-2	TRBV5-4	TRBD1	CASSWDRGTAGTGELFF	TGTGCCAGCAGCTGGGACAGGGGGACAGCGGGCACCGGGGAGCTGTTTTTT
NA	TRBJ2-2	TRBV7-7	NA	CASSLQPSGELFF	TGTGCCAGCAGCTTGCAACCGTCCGGGGAGCTGTTTTTT
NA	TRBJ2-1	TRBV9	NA	CASAPPRAGEQFF	TGTGCCAGCGCACCCCCCAGGGCCGGTGAGCAGTTCTTC
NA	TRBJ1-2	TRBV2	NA	CASSVRGDGYTF	TGTGCCAGCAGTGTCAGGGGAGATGGCTACACTTTC
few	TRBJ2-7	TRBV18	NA	CASSPAAGNDEQYF	TGTGCCAGCTCACCCGCGGCCGGGAACGACGAGCAGTACTTC
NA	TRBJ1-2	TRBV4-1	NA	CASSQPGLSYGYTF	TGCGCCAGCAGCCAACCAGGATTAAGCTATGGCTACACCTTC
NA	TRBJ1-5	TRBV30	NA	CAWSVGPAGSQPQHF	TGTGCCTGGAGTGTAGGCCCCGCAGGGAGTCAGCCCCAGCATTTT
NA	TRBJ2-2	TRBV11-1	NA	CASSLEIMGELFF	TGTGCCAGCAGCTTGGAAATTATGGGGGAGCTGTTTTTT
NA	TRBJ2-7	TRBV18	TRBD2	CASSPLSGRYEQYF	TGTGCCAGCTCACCCTTGAGCGGGAGGTACGAGCAGTACTTC
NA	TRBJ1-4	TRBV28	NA	CAIGGYNEKLFF	TGTGCCATCGGGGGGTATAATGAAAAACTGTTTTTT
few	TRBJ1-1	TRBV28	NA	CASSNRREAFF	TGTGCCAGCAGTAACAGAAGAGAAGCTTTCTTT
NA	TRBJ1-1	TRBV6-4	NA	CASSESENTEAFF	TGTGCCAGCAGTGAGTCGGAAAACACTGAAGCTTTCTTT
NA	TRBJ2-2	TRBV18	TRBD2	CASSPGAGETGELFF	TGTGCCAGCTCACCAGGAGCGGGAGAAACCGGGGAGCTGTTTTTT
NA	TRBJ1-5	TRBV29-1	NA	CSVGGSGDQPQHF	TGCAGCGTGGGCGGCAGTGGGGATCAGCCCCAGCATTTT
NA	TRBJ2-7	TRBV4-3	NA	CASSQAPGDASYEQYF	TGCGCCAGCAGCCAAGCCCCCGGGGACGCCTCCTACGAGCAGTACTTC
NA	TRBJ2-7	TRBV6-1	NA	CASSLDIVTEQYF	TGTGCCAGCAGTCTCGATATAGTAACCGAGCAGTACTTC
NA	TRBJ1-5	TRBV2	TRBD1	CASTDRGINNQPQHF	TGTGCCAGCACTGACAGGGGGATCAACAATCAGCCCCAGCATTTT
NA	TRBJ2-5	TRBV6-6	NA	CASSYRQKETQYF	TGTGCCAGCAGTTACCGACAGAAAGAGACCCAGTACTTC
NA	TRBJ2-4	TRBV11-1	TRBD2	CASSVTGTSGFNIQYF	TGTGCCAGCAGCGTAACGGGGACTAGCGGTTTTAACATTCAGTACTTC
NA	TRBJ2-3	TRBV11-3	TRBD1	CASSPGTGPSTDTQYF	TGTGCCAGCAGCCCCGGGACAGGGCCCAGCACAGATACGCAGTATTTT
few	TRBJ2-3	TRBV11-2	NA	CASSLDVGTSTDTQYF	TGTGCCAGCAGCCTCGACGTAGGGACTAGCACAGATACGCAGTATTTT
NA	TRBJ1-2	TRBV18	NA	CASSPAQGVLPSYGYTF	TGTGCCAGCTCACCGGCTCAGGGTGTTCTTCCCAGCTATGGCTACACCTTC
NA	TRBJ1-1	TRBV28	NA	CASRLAGHAEAFF	TGTGCCAGCAGACTGGCCGGTCACGCTGAAGCTTTCTTT
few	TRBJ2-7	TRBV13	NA	CASSLSFSYEQYF	TGTGCCAGCAGTTTAAGTTTCTCCTACGAGCAGTACTTC
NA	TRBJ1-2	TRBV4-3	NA	CASSWEANYGYTF	TGCGCCAGCAGCTGGGAAGCTAACTATGGCTACACCTTC
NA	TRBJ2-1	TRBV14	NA	CASSQADPRPGSHEQFF	TGTGCCAGCAGCCAAGCGGACCCCCGGCCGGGGTCTCATGAGCAGTTCTTC
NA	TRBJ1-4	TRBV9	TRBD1	CASSASQGAPNEKLFF	TGTGCCAGCAGCGCGTCACAGGGGGCACCTAATGAAAAACTGTTTTTT
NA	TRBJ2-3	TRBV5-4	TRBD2	CASSRTGGAMTDTQYF	TGTGCCAGCAGCCGGACGGGGGGGGCGATGACAGATACGCAGTATTTT
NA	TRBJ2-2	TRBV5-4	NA	CASSPGVLVGTGELFF	TGTGCCAGCAGCCCGGGGGTACTAGTGGGCACCGGGGAGCTGTTTTTT
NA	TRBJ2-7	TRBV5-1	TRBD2	CASSLGVSGVTYEQYF	TGCGCCAGCAGCTTGGGAGTTAGCGGGGTAACCTACGAGCAGTACTTC
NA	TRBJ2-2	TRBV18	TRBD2	CASSPRGEGSNTGELFF	TGTGCCAGCTCTCCCCGAGGGGAGGGGTCGAACACCGGGGAGCTGTTTTTT